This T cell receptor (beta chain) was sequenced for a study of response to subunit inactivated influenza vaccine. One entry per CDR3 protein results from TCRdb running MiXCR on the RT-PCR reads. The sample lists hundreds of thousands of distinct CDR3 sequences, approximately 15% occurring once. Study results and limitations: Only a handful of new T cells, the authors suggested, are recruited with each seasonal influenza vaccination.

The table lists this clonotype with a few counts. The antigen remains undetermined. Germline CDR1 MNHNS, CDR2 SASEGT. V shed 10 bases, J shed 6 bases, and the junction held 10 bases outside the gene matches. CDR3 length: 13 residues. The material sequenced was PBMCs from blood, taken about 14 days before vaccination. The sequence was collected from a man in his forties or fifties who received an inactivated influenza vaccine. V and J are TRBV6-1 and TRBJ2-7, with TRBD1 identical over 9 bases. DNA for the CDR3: TGTGCCACACATCCGGGACAGGGACGCGAGCAGTACTTC. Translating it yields CATHPGQGREQYF.